This record looks at one T cell receptor beta chain sequence and its context. What it binds is not known. This sample stems from a study of shared clonotypes between healthy human individuals. Study-level findings and limits: Generation of non-shared clonotypes was less probable than generation of clonotypes shared by all four donors.

Trimming cost V 0 bases and J 1 base; bases outside gene matches: 6. Germline-derived CDR1 and CDR2 are LGHNA and YSLEER. The CDR3 loop spans 17 amino acids. Only in-frame clones appear in the TCRdb table, and some are missing; sequencing was by immunoSEQ multiplex PCR. The table lists 850,000 to 1,100,000 clones, around three quarters of them singletons, with 0.89% in the top ten. All donors were Caucasian adults living in Nashville, Tennessee. Sequenced: memory CD4+ T cells from PBMCs. As to subset: CD45RA-negative fraction. The TCR originated in a man aged 18-30 years in good health. Some clones in this sample may be carry-over from other donors' samples. The rearrangement joins TRBV4-3 to TRBJ2-5; 9 nucleotides line up with TRBD1. Here the CDR3 DNA reads TGCGCCAGCAGCCAAGATCGGGACAGGGCCTCCCAAGAGACCCAGTACTTC. It specifies CASSQDRDRASQETQYF.